The 17 T cell receptor beta chains reported below all come from one sample, sequenced in a study of blood T cells in healthy people across ages (dated by TCRdb to between 2015 and 2017). The library was built by means of 5' RACE. The sample was run on an Illumina HiSeq 2500. The second PCR ran for about 6 to 12 cycles and used a J-beta primer mix along with a sample-barcoded 5' primer. TCRdb trimmed the raw reads at Q25, called clones with MiXCR and kept productive beta chains. Duplicate CDR3 protein sequences are folded into a single record with the most common DNA and genes. The sample table contains some 1.7 million distinct CDR3 sequences; only one count was recorded for about 28% of them. Jointly, the top ten make up about 7.7% of the sample. Sequencing input: blood. The receptors were sampled from a woman in her 30s in good health.

In its sample, this clonotype was seen a few times. The genes are TRBV20-1 and TRBJ2-1; D call uncertain. This CDR3 has 14 amino acids. Looked up from germline, CDR1 is DFQATT and CDR2 is SNEGSKA (reference sequence). V lost 3 bases to trimming and J lost 1 base, with 10 bases between them. The chain's CDR3 is CSASPFGSYNEQFF. The CDR3 coding sequence is TGCAGTGCTAGTCCCTTTGGTTCCTACAATGAGCAGTTCTTC.

The chain carries TRBV20-1 and TRBJ1-1; D is undetermined. The V and J ends lost 0 bases and 0 bases respectively, with 8 bases between them. The CDR3 sequence is 14 residues long. Germline V gives CDR1 DFQATT, CDR2 SNEGSKA (reference sequence). CDR3 loop: CSARDRQMNTEAFF. In DNA form, the CDR3 reads TGCAGTGCTAGAGATCGGCAGATGAACACTGAAGCTTTCTTT.

J is TRBJ1-2 and V is TRBV3-1, with D tentatively TRBD1 (6 bases). Per the germline V gene, CDR1 is LGHDT and CDR2 is YNNKEL (reference sequence). The CDR3 is 16 residues long. V lost 0 bases, J lost 2 bases, and 13 bases lay in between. CDR3 region: CASSQEGGRRNYGYTF. The CDR3 region has the DNA TGTGCCAGCAGCCAAGAAGGGGGGCGCAGAAACTATGGCTACACCTTC.

This clonotype was found many times. The chain joins TRBV7-2 to TRBJ2-7; a possible D gene is TRBD1 (5 bases). Looked up from germline, CDR1 is SGHTA and CDR2 is FQGNSA. The CDR3 extends over 14 amino acids. V lost 5 bases to trimming and J lost 4 bases, with 15 bases between them. CDR3 region: CASSLPDRSYEQYF. In DNA, the CDR3 is TGTGCCAGCAGCCTTCCCGACAGATCTTACGAGCAGTACTTC.

The rearrangement links TRBV11-2 to TRBJ1-1, with D possibly TRBD1 on 6 matching bases. The CDR3 is 12 amino acids. Trimming stripped 4 bases from V and 11 bases from J, with 14 bases between. From germline, CDR1 is SGHAT and CDR2 FQNNGV. The CDR3 coding sequence is TGTGCCAGCAGCTCTACCGGGGGCGGGGCTTTCTTT. This encodes CASSSTGGGAFF.

The chain joins TRBV12-3 or TRBV12-4 to TRBJ2-7; tentatively, D is TRBD1 (6 bases). This CDR3 spans 15 amino acids. The ends were cut back, 1 base at V and 3 bases at J, with 13 bases in the middle. The CDR3 is CASSLGPGQNYEQYF. CDR3 coding DNA: TGTGCCAGCAGTTTAGGGCCGGGACAAAACTACGAGCAGTACTTC.

This clonotype was observed a few times. The rearrangement links TRBV20-1 to TRBJ2-3; D unresolved. This CDR3 has 15 amino acids. The germline V and J ends were trimmed by 4 bases and 5 bases, with 19 bases remaining between them. The germline CDR1 and CDR2 sequences are DFQATT and SNEGSKA (reference sequence). The CDR3 DNA follows: TGCAGTGCTACCCGCGCCTCCCAGTCCGGAGATACGCAGTATTTT. This gives the protein CSATRASQSGDTQYF.

The V call is TRBV5-6, the J call TRBJ2-1; TRBD2 is a possible D gene (5 bases). The CDR3 runs to 15 residues. V was clipped by 3 bases and J by 3 bases, with 13 bases between them. Germline CDR1 is SGHDT and CDR2 is YYEEEE. CDR3 region: CASSSLVGGYNEQFF. The CDR3 DNA follows: TGTGCCAGCAGCTCCCTGGTAGGAGGCTACAATGAGCAGTTCTTC.

There are a few counts of this clonotype. The CDR3 sequence is CASSEQINQPQHF. As DNA, the CDR3 is TGCGCCAGCAGTGAGCAGATTAATCAGCCCCAGCATTTT. This chain connects TRBV10-1 to TRBJ1-5; D gene unclear. V was cut by 2 bases and J by 4 bases, with 6 bases left in between. The CDR3 sequence is 13 residues long. Germline lookup yields CDR1 WNHNN and CDR2 SYGVQD (reference sequence).

This rearrangement joins TRBV6-5 to TRBJ2-1, with TRBD2 matching 8 bases. The CDR3 is 16 amino acids. Germline V gene sequence: CDR1 MNHEY, CDR2 SVGAGI. Germline trimming cut 9 bases from V and 2 bases from J; bases unmatched to any gene: 12. The CDR3: CASRRLAGAPYNEQFF. CDR3 coding DNA: TGTGCCAGTCGTCGGCTAGCGGGCGCCCCCTACAATGAGCAGTTCTTC.

The rearrangement uses TRBV6-2 or TRBV6-3 and TRBJ1-1; 7 positions agree with TRBD1. CDR3 length: 15 amino acids. After removal of 6 bases from V and 1 base from J, the junction contained 8 bases not matched to a gene. Germline V gene sequence: CDR1 MNHEY, CDR2 SVGEGT. The CDR3 reads CASSKGAGKNTEAFF. As DNA, the CDR3 is TGTGCCAGCAGCAAGGGGGCCGGGAAGAACACTGAAGCTTTCTTT.

This clonotype has a count of ten or more. The V call is TRBV6-5, the J call TRBJ2-1; weak D call: TRBD2 (6 bases). Germline V gives CDR1 MNHEY, CDR2 SVGAGI. The CDR3 consists of 14 residues. The V gene lost 7 bases and the J gene lost 9 bases, with 19 bases spanning the gap. In DNA, the CDR3 is TGTGCCAGCAAGGAGGGGCAGAGGCCGGGTGAGCAGTTCTTC. Protein: CASKEGQRPGEQFF.

This clonotype appeared a few times. At one boundary the junction diverges from the germline segment, which might be a read error. The chain is built from TRBV5-6 and TRBJ2-7; D is unresolved. The length of the CDR3 is 13 residues. Germline CDR1 is SGHDT and CDR2 is YYEEEE. Written as DNA, the CDR3 is TGTGCCAGCAGCCCGGGCTACTCCTACGGGCAGTACTTC. This sequence encodes CASSPGYSYGQYF.

The V gene is TRBV24-1, the J gene TRBJ2-1; D is possibly TRBD2 (7 bases). The CDR3 spans 14 residues. CDR1 is KGHDR and CDR2 is SFDVKD in the germline V gene. V dropped 9 bases and J dropped 6 bases, with 17 bases sitting between them. CDR3 loop: CATQSGLGGNEQFF. The DNA of the CDR3 is TGTGCCACCCAATCTGGACTAGGGGGCAATGAGCAGTTCTTC.

This clonotype was seen a few times. This CDR3 is CSLLYGQKEAFF. The CDR3 coding sequence is TGCAGCCTACTTTATGGACAGAAAGAAGCTTTCTTT. The V gene is TRBV29-1, the J gene TRBJ1-1, with D possibly matching TRBD1 (6 bases). V shed 8 bases and J shed 8 bases, with 18 bases lying between them. Per germline, CDR1 SQVTM and CDR2 ANQGSEA. The CDR3 spans 12 residues.

This chain uses TRBV27 with TRBJ2-1; TRBD2 might be the D (5 bases). The germline V gene encodes CDR1 MNHEY and CDR2 SMNVEV (reference sequence). This CDR3 is 15 amino acids long. Trimming stripped 6 bases from V and 2 bases from J, with 14 bases between. The CDR3 DNA is TGTGCCAGCAGGCCCTCGAAGGGAGCCTACAATGAGCAGTTCTTC. It is translated as CASRPSKGAYNEQFF.

The chain is built from TRBV4-2 and TRBJ2-3; D is undetermined. The CDR3 extends over 15 amino acids. Germline V CDR1 and CDR2: LGHNA, YNFKEQ. V dropped 5 bases and J dropped 1 base, with 13 bases sitting between them. CDR3 coding DNA: TGTGCCAGCAGCGGTCCTACTGGTGGCACAGATACGCAGTATTTT. Translated, it gives CASSGPTGGTDTQYF.